This TCR beta chain was sequenced in a study of CD8 T cells in Susac syndrome. Reverse transcription of about 0.5 to 1 ug RNA used random hexamers. TCRdb reprocessed the immunoSEQ multiplex PCR reads via MiXCR and lists one record per CDR3 protein. The repertoire holds approximately 170,000 distinct CDR3 sequences, with around 94% as singletons. The V gene's germline CDR1 is LNHDA and CDR2 SQIVND (reference sequence). The V end lost 5 bases, the J end lost 4 bases, and 12 bases lay between the germline ends. The CDR3 has 14 amino acids. Peripheral blood CD8+ and CD4+ T cells were profiled by TCR beta sequencing. The multiple sclerosis control group consisted of treatment-naive patients whose relapsing-remitting disease, which was either stable or active, fulfilled revised McDonald criteria. TEMRA cells were enriched by FACS, while CD8+ and CD4+ T cells were obtained through a negative isolation that was performed magnetically.

The chain links TRBV19 to TRBJ1-3; unclear D gene. The sequenced sample was CD4+ T cells from PBMCs. This receptor was obtained from a human donor with multiple sclerosis. The DNA of the CDR3 is TGTGCCAGTAGTTGGCAGTCTCACGGAAACACCATATATTTT. Translated, it gives CASSWQSHGNTIYF. The entire variable domain, with the rest obtained from reference TRBV19 and TRBJ1-3, is as follows: DGGITQSPKYLFRKEGQNVTLSCEQNLNHDAMYWYRQDPGQGLRLIYYSQIVNDFQKGDIAEGYSVSREKKESFPLTVTSAQKNPTAFYLCASSWQSHGNTIYFGEGSWLTVV.